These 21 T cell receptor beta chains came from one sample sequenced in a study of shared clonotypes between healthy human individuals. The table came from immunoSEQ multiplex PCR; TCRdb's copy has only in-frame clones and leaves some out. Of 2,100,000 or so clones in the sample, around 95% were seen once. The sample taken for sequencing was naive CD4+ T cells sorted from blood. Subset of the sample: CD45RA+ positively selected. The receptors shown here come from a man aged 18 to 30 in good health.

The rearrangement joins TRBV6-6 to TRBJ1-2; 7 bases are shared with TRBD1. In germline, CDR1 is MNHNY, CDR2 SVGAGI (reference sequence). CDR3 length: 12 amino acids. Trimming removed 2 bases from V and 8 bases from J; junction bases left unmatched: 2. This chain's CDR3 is CASSYRGLGYTF. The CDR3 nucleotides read TGTGCCAGCAGTTACAGGGGGCTAGGCTACACCTTC.

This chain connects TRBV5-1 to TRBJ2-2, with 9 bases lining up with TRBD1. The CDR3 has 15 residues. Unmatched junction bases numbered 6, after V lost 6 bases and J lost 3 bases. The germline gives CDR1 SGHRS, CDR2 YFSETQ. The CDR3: CASTPGQGHTGELFF. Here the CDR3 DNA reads TGCGCCAGCACCCCGGGACAGGGCCACACCGGGGAGCTGTTTTTT.

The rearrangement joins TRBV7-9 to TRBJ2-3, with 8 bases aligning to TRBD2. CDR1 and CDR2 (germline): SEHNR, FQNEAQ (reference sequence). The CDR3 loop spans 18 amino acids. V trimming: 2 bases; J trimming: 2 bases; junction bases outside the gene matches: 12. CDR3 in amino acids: CASSLYGGGPSPTDTQYF. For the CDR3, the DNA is TGTGCCAGCAGCTTATATGGCGGGGGGCCCTCCCCCACAGATACGCAGTATTTT.

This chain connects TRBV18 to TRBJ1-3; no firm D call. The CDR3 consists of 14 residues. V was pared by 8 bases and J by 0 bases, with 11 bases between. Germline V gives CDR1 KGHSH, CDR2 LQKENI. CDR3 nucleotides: TGTGCCAGCACCGGACGTCTCTCTGGAAACACCATATATTTT. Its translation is CASTGRLSGNTIYF.

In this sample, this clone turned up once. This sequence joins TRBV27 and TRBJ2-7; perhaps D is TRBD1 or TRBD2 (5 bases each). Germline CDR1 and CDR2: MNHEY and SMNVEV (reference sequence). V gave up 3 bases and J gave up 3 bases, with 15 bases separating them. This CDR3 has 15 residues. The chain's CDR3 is CASSLKQGGSYEQYF. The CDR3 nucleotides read TGTGCCAGCAGTTTGAAGCAGGGTGGGAGCTACGAGCAGTACTTC.

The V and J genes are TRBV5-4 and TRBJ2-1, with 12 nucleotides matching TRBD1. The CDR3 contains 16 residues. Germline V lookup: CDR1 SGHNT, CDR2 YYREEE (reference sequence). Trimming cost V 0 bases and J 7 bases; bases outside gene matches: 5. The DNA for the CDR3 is TGTGCCAGCAGCTTGGGCGGGACAGGGGGCTTGAATGAGCAGTTCTTC. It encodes CASSLGGTGGLNEQFF.

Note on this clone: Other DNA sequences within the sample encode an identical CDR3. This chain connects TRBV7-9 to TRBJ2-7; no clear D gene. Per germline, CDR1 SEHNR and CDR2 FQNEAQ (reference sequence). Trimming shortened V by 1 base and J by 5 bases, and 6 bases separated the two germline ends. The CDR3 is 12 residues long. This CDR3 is CASSLESHEQYF. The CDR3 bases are TGTGCCAGCAGCTTAGAGTCGCACGAGCAGTACTTC.

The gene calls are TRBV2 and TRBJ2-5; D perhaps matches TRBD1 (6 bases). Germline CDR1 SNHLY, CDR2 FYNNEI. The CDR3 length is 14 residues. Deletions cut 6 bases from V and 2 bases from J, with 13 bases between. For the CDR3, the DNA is TGTGCCAGCAGCGGTAGGACAGTGCAAGAGACCCAGTACTTC. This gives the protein CASSGRTVQETQYF.

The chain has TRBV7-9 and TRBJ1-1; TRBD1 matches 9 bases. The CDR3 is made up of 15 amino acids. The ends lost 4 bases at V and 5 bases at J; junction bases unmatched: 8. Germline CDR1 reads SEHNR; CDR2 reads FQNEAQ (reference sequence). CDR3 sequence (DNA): TGTGCCAGCAGCTCCGGGACAGGGTGGATAACTGAAGCTTTCTTT. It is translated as CASSSGTGWITEAFF.

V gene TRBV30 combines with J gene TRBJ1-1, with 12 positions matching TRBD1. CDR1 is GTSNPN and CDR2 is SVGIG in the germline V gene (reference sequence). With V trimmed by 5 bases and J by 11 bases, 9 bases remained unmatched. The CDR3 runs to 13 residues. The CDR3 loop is CAWGAGTGGLAFF. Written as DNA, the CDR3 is TGTGCCTGGGGTGCCGGGACAGGGGGCCTCGCTTTCTTT.

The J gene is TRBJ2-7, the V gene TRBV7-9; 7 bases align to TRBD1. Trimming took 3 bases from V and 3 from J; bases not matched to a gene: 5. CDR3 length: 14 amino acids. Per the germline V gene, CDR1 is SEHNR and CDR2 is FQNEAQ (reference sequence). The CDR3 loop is CASSFYRDSYEQYF. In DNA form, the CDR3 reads TGTGCCAGCAGCTTTTATCGGGACAGCTACGAGCAGTACTTC.

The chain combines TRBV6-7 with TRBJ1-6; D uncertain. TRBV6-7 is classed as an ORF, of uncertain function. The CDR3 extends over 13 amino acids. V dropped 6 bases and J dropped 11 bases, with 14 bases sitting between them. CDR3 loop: CASRLTVTPPLHF. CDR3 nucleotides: TGTGCCAGCAGGCTCACCGTTACGCCACCCCTCCACTTT.

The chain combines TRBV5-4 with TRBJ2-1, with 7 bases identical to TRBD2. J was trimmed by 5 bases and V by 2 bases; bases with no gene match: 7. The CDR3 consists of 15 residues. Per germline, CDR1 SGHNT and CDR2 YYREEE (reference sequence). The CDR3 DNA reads TGTGCCAGCAGCTTAAGCGGGATAAGGGACAATGAGCAGTTCTTC. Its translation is CASSLSGIRDNEQFF.

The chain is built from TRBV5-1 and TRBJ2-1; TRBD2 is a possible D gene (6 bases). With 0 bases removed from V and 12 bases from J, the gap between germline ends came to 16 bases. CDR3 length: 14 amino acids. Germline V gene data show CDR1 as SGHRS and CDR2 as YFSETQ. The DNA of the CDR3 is TGCGCCAGCAGCTTGGATTATAGCGGAAAATCGCAGTTCTTC. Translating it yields CASSLDYSGKSQFF.

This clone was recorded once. In DNA form, the CDR3 reads TGTGCCAGCAGCTTAGCACTTGGCCCTAACTATGGCTACACCTTC. Encoded protein: CASSLALGPNYGYTF. The V and J genes are TRBV7-9 and TRBJ1-2; D is unresolved. Germline values: CDR1 SEHNR, CDR2 FQNEAQ (reference sequence). The V and J ends lost 0 bases and 0 bases respectively, with 8 bases between them. The CDR3 extends over 15 amino acids.

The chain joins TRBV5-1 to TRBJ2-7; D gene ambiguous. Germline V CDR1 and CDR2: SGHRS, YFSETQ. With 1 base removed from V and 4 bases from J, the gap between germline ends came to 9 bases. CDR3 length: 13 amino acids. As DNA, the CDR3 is TGCGCCAGCAGCTTGTGGGCGGCGTACGAGCAGTACTTC. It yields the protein CASSLWAAYEQYF.

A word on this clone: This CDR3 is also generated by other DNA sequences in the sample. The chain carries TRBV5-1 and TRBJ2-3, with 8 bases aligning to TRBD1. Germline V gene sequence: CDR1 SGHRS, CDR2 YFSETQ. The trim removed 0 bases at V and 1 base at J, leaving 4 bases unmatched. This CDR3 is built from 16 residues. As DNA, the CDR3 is TGCGCCAGCAGCTTGGGAGACAGGGGCCGCACAGATACGCAGTATTTT. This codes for CASSLGDRGRTDTQYF.

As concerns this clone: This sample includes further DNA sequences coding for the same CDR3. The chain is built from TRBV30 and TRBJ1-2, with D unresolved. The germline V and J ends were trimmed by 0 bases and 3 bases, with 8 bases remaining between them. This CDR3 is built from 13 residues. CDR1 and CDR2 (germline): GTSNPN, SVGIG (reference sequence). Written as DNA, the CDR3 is TGTGCCTGGAGTGTTAACCGAGACTATGGCTACACCTTC. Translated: CAWSVNRDYGYTF.

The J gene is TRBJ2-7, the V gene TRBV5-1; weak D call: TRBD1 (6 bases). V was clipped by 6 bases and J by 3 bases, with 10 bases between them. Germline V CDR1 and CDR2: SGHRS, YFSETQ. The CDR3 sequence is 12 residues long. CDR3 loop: CASTSRGYEQYF. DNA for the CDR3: TGCGCCAGCACCAGCAGGGGCTACGAGCAGTACTTC.

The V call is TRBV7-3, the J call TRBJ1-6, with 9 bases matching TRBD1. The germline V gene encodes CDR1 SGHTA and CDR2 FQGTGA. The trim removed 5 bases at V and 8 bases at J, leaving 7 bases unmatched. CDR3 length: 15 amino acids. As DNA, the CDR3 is TGTGCCAGCAGCCCCGGACAGGGGAGGGATTCACCCCTCCACTTT. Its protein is CASSPGQGRDSPLHF. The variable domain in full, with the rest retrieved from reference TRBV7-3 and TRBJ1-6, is GAGVSQTPSNKVTEKGKYVELRCDPISGHTALYWYRQSLGQGPEFLIYFQGTGAADDSGLPNDRFFAVRPEGSVSTLKIQRTERGDSAVYLCASSPGQGRDSPLHFGNGTRLTVT.

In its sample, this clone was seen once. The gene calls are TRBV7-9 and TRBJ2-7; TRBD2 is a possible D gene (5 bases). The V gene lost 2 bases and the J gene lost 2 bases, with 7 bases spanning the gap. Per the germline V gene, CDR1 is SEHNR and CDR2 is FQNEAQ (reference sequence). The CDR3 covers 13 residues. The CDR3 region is CASSLHGAYEQYF. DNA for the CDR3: TGTGCCAGCAGCTTACACGGGGCCTACGAGCAGTACTTC. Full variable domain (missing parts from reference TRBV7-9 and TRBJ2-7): DTGVSQNPRHKITKRGQNVTFRCDPISEHNRLYWYRQTLGQGPEFLTYFQNEAQLEKSRLLSDRFSAERPKGSFSTLEIQRTEQGDSAMYLCASSLHGAYEQYFGPGTRLTVT.